Below, 32 T cell receptor beta chains from the same sample are listed, as sequenced in a study of shared clonotypes between healthy human individuals. Measured with immunoSEQ multiplex PCR; TCRdb has only the in-frame clones, and not every one. The data contain roughly 1,000,000 clones, around three quarters of them singletons. The sample comprised memory CD4+ T cells from PBMCs. Subset noted: CD45RA-negative fraction. The receptors here all came from a man between 18 and 29 years old in good health. Some clones in this sample may be carry-over from other donors' samples.

V and J are TRBV6-1 and TRBJ2-3; no firm D call. Germline V lookup: CDR1 MNHNS, CDR2 SASEGT. V dropped 8 bases and J dropped 0 bases, with 12 bases sitting between them. The CDR3 has 14 residues. Here the CDR3 reads CASVQWQSTDTQYF. Here the CDR3 DNA reads TGTGCCAGCGTCCAGTGGCAGAGCACAGATACGCAGTATTTT.

The V and J genes are TRBV6-1 and TRBJ2-2; D is tentatively TRBD1 or TRBD2 (5 bases each). The germline V and J ends were trimmed by 6 bases and 0 bases, with 11 bases remaining between them. From germline, CDR1 is MNHNS and CDR2 SASEGT. The CDR3 spans 15 residues. Written as DNA, the CDR3 is TGTGCCAGCAGGGCAGGGAGCCCGAACACCGGGGAGCTGTTTTTT. Amino acids: CASRAGSPNTGELFF.

The V call is TRBV11-2, the J call TRBJ2-7; 9 bases are a match to TRBD2. The J segment lost 0 bases and the V segment lost 6 bases, leaving 9 bases of the junction unmatched. Germline V lookup: CDR1 SGHAT, CDR2 FQNNGV. The CDR3 runs to 16 residues. The CDR3 bases are TGTGCCAGCAGTTGGGGGGCTAGCGGGATCTCCTACGAGCAGTACTTC. Protein sequence: CASSWGASGISYEQYF.

The rearrangement links TRBV7-9 to TRBJ1-5, with D unresolved. The CDR3 consists of 12 residues. Trimming took off 8 bases at V and 3 bases at J, with 8 bases between the two ends. Germline CDR1 is SEHNR and CDR2 is FQNEAQ (reference sequence). In DNA form, the CDR3 reads TGTGCCAGCGGAGGGAACAATCAGCCCCAGCATTTT. This sequence encodes CASGGNNQPQHF.

This rearrangement joins TRBV19 to TRBJ2-1, with D perhaps TRBD2 (5 bases). The CDR3 runs to 16 residues. Trimming removed 4 bases from V and 4 bases from J, with 17 bases in between. Per germline, CDR1 LNHDA and CDR2 SQIVND (reference sequence). CDR3 protein: CASSTGGRGLYNEQFF. As DNA, the CDR3 is TGTGCCAGTAGTACCGGTGGCCGGGGATTATACAATGAGCAGTTCTTC.

This clone occurred once. The rearrangement joins TRBV7-2 to TRBJ2-2; possibly TRBD2 for D (5 bases). Trimming removed 7 bases at V and 6 bases at J, with 15 bases between. This CDR3 region has 14 residues. CDR1 is SGHTA, CDR2 FQGNSA, per germline. The CDR3 here is CASTFGVNAGELFF. The CDR3 nucleotides read TGTGCCAGCACCTTCGGGGTTAACGCCGGGGAGCTGTTTTTT.

The chain couples TRBV30 to TRBJ1-6; TRBD1 might be the D (6 bases). The germline V and J ends were trimmed by 7 bases and 9 bases, with 28 bases remaining between them. Germline CDR1 and CDR2: GTSNPN and SVGIG (reference sequence). CDR3 length: 17 amino acids. CDR3 sequence: CAFLPGLGAVGISPLHF. CDR3 sequence (DNA): TGTGCCTTCCTACCAGGTTTGGGGGCCGTGGGGATTTCACCCCTCCACTTT.

The chain has TRBV5-1 and TRBJ2-1; maybe TRBD1 (5 bases). The length of the CDR3 is 12 residues. Germline-derived CDR1 and CDR2 are SGHRS and YFSETQ. The V end was cut by 3 bases, the J end by 8 bases, with 9 bases between. CDR3 in amino acids: CASSSKGDEQFF. The DNA of the CDR3 is TGCGCCAGCAGCTCGAAAGGGGATGAGCAGTTCTTC.

The chain has TRBV28 and TRBJ2-7; 11 nucleotides align to TRBD2. V was pared by 6 bases and J by 5 bases, with 6 bases of the junction left unmatched. This CDR3 is 14 amino acids long. CDR1 MDHEN and CDR2 SYDVKM come from the germline V gene. The CDR3 loop is CASRLAGGFHEQYF. CDR3 nucleotides: TGTGCCAGCAGATTAGCGGGAGGGTTCCACGAGCAGTACTTC.

The CDR3 nucleotides are TGCGCCAGCAGCTTGGCACAGAGCACCGGGGAGCTGTTTTTT. This encodes CASSLAQSTGELFF. The rearrangement uses TRBV5-1 and TRBJ2-2; D uncertain. With 0 bases removed from V and 4 bases from J, the gap between germline ends came to 7 bases. The CDR3 spans 14 residues. Looked up from germline, CDR1 is SGHRS and CDR2 is YFSETQ. Variable domain in full (rest from reference TRBV5-1 and TRBJ2-2): KAGVTQTPRYLIKTRGQQVTLSCSPISGHRSVSWYQQTPGQGLQFLFEYFSETQRNKGNFPGRFSGRQFSNSRSEMNVSTLELGDSALYLCASSLAQSTGELFFGEGSRLTVL.

A few counts support this clone. The rearrangement uses TRBV28 and TRBJ2-2, with 10 nucleotides matching TRBD1. Germline CDR1 MDHEN, CDR2 SYDVKM. The V segment lost 5 bases and the J segment 4 bases; nucleotides outside the gene matches: 4. This CDR3 has 15 residues. This chain's CDR3 is CASSTGQGVTGELFF. The CDR3 coding sequence is TGTGCCAGCAGTACCGGACAGGGGGTCACCGGGGAGCTGTTTTTT.

The chain employs TRBV10-2 and TRBJ2-7, with D possibly TRBD2 on 5 matching bases. Germline V gives CDR1 WSHSY, CDR2 SAAADI. The CDR3 loop spans 11 amino acids. V lost 6 bases to trimming and J lost 9 bases, with 12 bases between them. CDR3 amino acids: CASSETIRQYF. The CDR3 DNA reads as TGCGCCAGCAGCGAGACTATAAGGCAGTACTTC.

This clone was seen a handful of times. The rearrangement joins TRBV29-1 to TRBJ1-1, with 9 bases matching TRBD1. Germline-derived CDR1 and CDR2 are SQVTM and ANQGSEA. Trimming removed 6 bases from V and 5 bases from J; junction bases left unmatched: 4. The CDR3 runs 12 residues. The CDR3 protein is CSVNRGQTEAFF. The CDR3, as DNA: TGCAGCGTCAACAGGGGGCAAACTGAAGCTTTCTTT. Full variable domain (rest looked up from reference TRBV29-1 and TRBJ1-1): SAVISQKPSRDICQRGTSLTIQCQVDSQVTMMFWYRQQPGQSLTLIATANQGSEATYESGFVIDKFPISRPNLTFSTLTVSNMSPEDSSIYLCSVNRGQTEAFFGQGTRLTVV.

The rearrangement links TRBV7-7 to TRBJ2-1; 10 nucleotides agree with TRBD2. The CDR3 is 16 residues long. After removal of 6 bases from V and 7 bases from J, the junction contained 12 bases not matched to a gene. Germline V CDR1 and CDR2: SSHAT, FNYEAQ (reference sequence). As DNA, the CDR3 is TGTGCCAGCAGTCAGGATGCACTAGCGGGAATGAATGAGCAGTTCTTC. Its translation: CASSQDALAGMNEQFF.

This rearrangement joins TRBV9 to TRBJ2-5; tentatively, D is TRBD1 or TRBD2 (5 bases each). The CDR3 has 16 residues. V lost 0 bases, J lost 2 bases, and 14 bases lay in between. Germline CDR1 reads SGDLS; CDR2 reads YYNGEE. The DNA for the CDR3 is TGTGCCAGCAGCGTAGGTGGGCCAGGGACGCAAGAGACCCAGTACTTC. This sequence encodes CASSVGGPGTQETQYF. The full variable domain, rest sourced from reference TRBV9 and TRBJ2-5, is DSGVTQTPKHLITATGQRVTLRCSPRSGDLSVYWYQQSLDQGLQFLIQYYNGEERAKGNILERFSAQQFPDLHSELNLSSLELGDSALYFCASSVGGPGTQETQYFGPGTRLLVL.

This clone was recorded once. V is TRBV5-4 and J is TRBJ2-5; TRBD2 aligns across 13 bases. The junction had 3 bases not matched to a gene; V was cut back by 4 bases and J by 3 bases. Germline CDR1 SGHNT, CDR2 YYREEE (reference sequence). CDR3 length: 15 residues. The CDR3 coding sequence is TGTGCCAGCAGCCCGGGACTAGCGGGAAAAGAGACCCAGTACTTC. It codes for CASSPGLAGKETQYF.

The chain links TRBV6-5 to TRBJ1-1; 7 nucleotides line up with TRBD1. The germline CDR1 and CDR2 sequences are MNHEY and SVGAGI. The length of the CDR3 is 16 residues. Trimming removed 0 bases from V and 5 bases from J; junction bases left unmatched: 9. The CDR3 sequence is CASSYSDQGDRTEAFF. In DNA form, the CDR3 reads TGTGCCAGCAGTTACTCGGACCAGGGGGACCGGACTGAAGCTTTCTTT.

The V call is TRBV2, the J call TRBJ1-2; no definite D call. The V gene lost 7 bases and the J gene lost 6 bases, with 18 bases spanning the gap. The CDR3 spans 14 residues. CDR1 SNHLY and CDR2 FYNNEI come from the germline V gene. The chain's CDR3 is CASNAAFLTHGYTF. The CDR3 coding sequence is TGTGCCAGCAATGCGGCCTTCCTCACCCATGGCTACACCTTC.

Comments on this clone: Different DNA sequences within this sample yield the same CDR3. The J gene is TRBJ2-1, the V gene TRBV30, with D possibly being TRBD2 (6 bases). Trimming took 2 bases from V and 2 from J, leaving 7 bases between them. This CDR3 spans 13 amino acids. Germline CDR1 is GTSNPN and CDR2 is SVGIG (reference sequence). The CDR3 DNA follows: TGTGCCTGGAGTCCGGGGGCCTACAATGAGCAGTTCTTC. Its protein is CAWSPGAYNEQFF.

The chain has TRBV28 and TRBJ1-2, with 8 bases identical to TRBD1. V trimming: 6 bases; J trimming: 4 bases; junction bases outside the gene matches: 7. Germline V gives CDR1 MDHEN, CDR2 SYDVKM. The CDR3 spans 14 residues. For the CDR3, the DNA is TGTGCCAGCAGAGGGACAGGACTTGGCTATGGCTACACCTTC. This sequence encodes CASRGTGLGYGYTF.

This chain uses TRBV11-1 with TRBJ2-7, with D uncertain. The CDR3 consists of 13 residues. V was shortened by 2 bases and J by 2 bases, with 7 bases between the two germline ends. Germline CDR1 is SGHAT and CDR2 is FQDESV (reference sequence). The CDR3 bases are TGTGCCAGCAGCTTAACAGCACCCTACGAGCAGTACTTC. Amino acid sequence: CASSLTAPYEQYF.

The chain recombines TRBV5-1 with TRBJ2-7, with D perhaps matching TRBD1 (7 bases). Between the trimmed V and J ends, which lost 5 bases and 2 bases, there was a span of 17 bases. CDR1 is SGHRS, CDR2 YFSETQ, per germline. CDR3 length: 15 residues. CDR3 sequence (DNA): TGCGCCAGCAGGCGGGAACAGGGGTCCACCTACGAGCAGTACTTC. Protein: CASRREQGSTYEQYF. Variable domain in full (rest from reference TRBV5-1 and TRBJ2-7): KAGVTQTPRYLIKTRGQQVTLSCSPISGHRSVSWYQQTPGQGLQFLFEYFSETQRNKGNFPGRFSGRQFSNSRSEMNVSTLELGDSALYLCASRREQGSTYEQYFGPGTRLTVT.

The chain combines TRBV10-3 with TRBJ2-5; D not resolved. Trimming removed 10 bases from V and 2 bases from J, with 11 bases in between. The CDR3 extends over 12 amino acids. Germline V gene lookup returns CDR1 ENHRY and CDR2 SYGVKD. This CDR3 is CATAVGQETQYF. The CDR3 DNA reads as TGTGCCACCGCTGTTGGGCAAGAGACCCAGTACTTC.

The chain combines TRBV18 with TRBJ2-7; tentatively, D is TRBD2 (6 bases). CDR1 KGHSH and CDR2 LQKENI come from the germline V gene. CDR3 length equals 16 residues. V was clipped by 2 bases and J by 2 bases, with 16 bases between them. The CDR3 DNA reads as TGTGCCAGCTCACCAGCCCCGTCCGGGGGTACCTACGAGCAGTACTTC. This translates into CASSPAPSGGTYEQYF.

The chain is built from TRBV19 and TRBJ2-2; D is possibly TRBD2 (6 bases). The ends were cut back, 4 bases at V and 5 bases at J, with 14 bases in the middle. Germline loops: CDR1 LNHDA, CDR2 SQIVND (reference sequence). CDR3 length: 15 amino acids. This CDR3 reads CASSTPGGGTGELFF. The CDR3 coding sequence is TGTGCCAGTAGTACGCCGGGTGGGGGGACCGGGGAGCTGTTTTTT.

The rearrangement links TRBV2 to TRBJ1-5; D unresolved. Looked up from germline, CDR1 is SNHLY and CDR2 is FYNNEI. V gave up 5 bases and J gave up 4 bases, with 12 bases separating them. The CDR3 runs to 14 residues. The CDR3 bases are TGTGCCAGCAGTCCCCGACGGGATAATCAGCCCCAGCATTTT. Translated: CASSPRRDNQPQHF.

V gene TRBV28 combines with J gene TRBJ2-3, with 9 bases fitting TRBD2. The V segment lost 6 bases and the J segment 7 bases; nucleotides outside the gene matches: 8. Germline V lookup: CDR1 MDHEN, CDR2 SYDVKM. The CDR3 loop spans 14 amino acids. The CDR3 DNA reads TGTGCCAGCAGATCCGGGACTAGCATACATACGCAGTATTTT. Translating gives CASRSGTSIHTQYF.

The rearrangement uses TRBV4-1 and TRBJ2-3; TRBD2 is a possible D gene (5 bases). The V gene's germline CDR1 is MGHRA and CDR2 YSYEKL. With 2 bases removed from V and 5 bases from J, the gap between germline ends came to 17 bases. The CDR3 spans 16 residues. CDR3 in amino acids: CASSQQILARIDTQYF. The CDR3 bases are TGCGCCAGCAGCCAACAGATTCTAGCAAGGATAGATACGCAGTATTTT.

This clone was seen once. The V call is TRBV5-4, the J call TRBJ2-7; TRBD1 matches 12 bases. V dropped 4 bases and J dropped 4; count of bases not matched to a gene: 6. The CDR3 totals 15 residues. Germline V gives CDR1 SGHNT, CDR2 YYREEE (reference sequence). For the CDR3, the DNA is TGTGCCAGCAGCCTGATGGGACAGGGGGCGTACGAGCAGTACTTC. Protein product: CASSLMGQGAYEQYF.

The chain is built from TRBV30 and TRBJ2-3; 8 bases are a match to TRBD2. Germline V gene sequence: CDR1 GTSNPN, CDR2 SVGIG (reference sequence). Unmatched junction bases numbered 3, after V lost 4 bases and J lost 6 bases. CDR3 length equals 12 residues. CDR3 bases: TGTGCCTGGAAGCGGGAGAGTGATACGCAGTATTTT. This sequence encodes CAWKRESDTQYF. Based on the CDR3 plus reference TRBV30 and TRBJ2-3, the full variable domain is SQTIHQWPATLVQPVGSPLSLECTVEGTSNPNLYWYRQAAGRGLQLLFYSVGIGQISSEVPQNLSASRPQDRQFILSSKKLLLSDSGFYLCAWKRESDTQYFGPGTRLTVL.

The chain joins TRBV28 to TRBJ2-2; TRBD1 is a possible D gene (6 bases). Deletions cut 5 bases from V and 8 bases from J, with 18 bases between. Germline lookup yields CDR1 MDHEN and CDR2 SYDVKM. This CDR3 has 15 residues. CDR3 DNA sequence: TGTGCCAGCAGTCCACCCGGGACAATCTCGGGGGAGCTGTTTTTT. Amino acid sequence: CASSPPGTISGELFF.

This chain joins TRBV5-1 and TRBJ1-2; D might be TRBD1 (6 bases). The germline V gene encodes CDR1 SGHRS and CDR2 YFSETQ. The V gene lost 0 bases and the J gene lost 7 bases, with 10 bases spanning the gap. The CDR3 consists of 13 residues. The CDR3 sequence is CASSLGGLSGYTF. The CDR3 bases are TGCGCCAGCAGCTTGGGGGGGCTGAGTGGCTACACCTTC.